This entry lists 8 T cell receptor beta chains sequenced from one sample in a study of T cells in Graves' hyperthyroidism and ophthalmopathy. Amplification of TCR beta CDR3 regions used RNA as the template. Carried out on the TCR CDR3, a first-round RT-PCR used the HTBI primer set. TCRdb itself ran the multiplex PCR reads through MiXCR, one entry per CDR3 protein. The sample has 300,000 to 500,000 distinct CDR3 sequences, 14% to 15% seen once. Specimen: blood. The origin of the receptors is a woman in her thirties with Graves' hyperthyroidism.

The V and J genes are TRBV4-1 and TRBJ2-3; D possibly corresponds to TRBD1 (6 bases). This CDR3 contains 15 residues. CDR1 is MGHRA, CDR2 YSYEKL, per germline. The V end was cut by 0 bases, the J end by 7 bases, with 14 bases between. The CDR3 region has the DNA TGCGCCAGCAGCCAAGAATTTCCAGGGGATTATACGCAGTATTTT. It is translated as CASSQEFPGDYTQYF.

This rearrangement joins TRBV20-1 to TRBJ1-6, with TRBD1 identical over 10 bases. V was clipped by 2 bases and J by 10 bases; unmatched bases: 2. The CDR3 sequence is 13 residues long. Germline CDR1 reads DFQATT; CDR2 reads SNEGSKA (reference sequence). The CDR3 DNA is TGCAGTGCTAGACGGGACAGGGGATCACCCCTCCACTTT. Encoded protein: CSARRDRGSPLHF.

This clonotype was seen only a few times. The chain joins TRBV10-3 to TRBJ2-1, with 8 bases aligning to TRBD1. The CDR3 extends over 14 amino acids. Trimming at V came to 4 bases and at J to 8 bases, leaving 7 bases not matched to a gene. CDR1 and CDR2 (germline): ENHRY, SYGVKD. CDR3 sequence: CAISVGTGTDEQFF. CDR3 DNA: TGTGCCATCAGTGTCGGGACAGGTACGGATGAGCAGTTCTTC.

The genes are TRBV2 and TRBJ1-5; maybe TRBD1 (5 bases). The V gene's germline CDR1 is SNHLY and CDR2 FYNNEI. Trimming took 3 bases from V and 3 from J, leaving 9 bases between them. The CDR3 covers 14 residues. This CDR3 is CASSDRADNQPQHF. The CDR3 DNA is TGTGCCAGCAGTGACAGGGCCGACAATCAGCCCCAGCATTTT.

This clonotype was seen ten or more times. This chain connects TRBV18 to TRBJ1-4, with D tentatively TRBD1 (6 bases). Deletions cut 2 bases from V and 8 bases from J, with 12 bases between. Germline V gene lookup returns CDR1 KGHSH and CDR2 LQKENI. There are 14 residues in the CDR3. For the CDR3, the DNA is TGTGCCAGCTCACCAAGGGGGGGACCAGAAAAACTGTTTTTT. As protein: CASSPRGGPEKLFF.

The chain joins TRBV4-1 to TRBJ1-5, with TRBD1 identical over 9 bases. Germline CDR1 is MGHRA and CDR2 is YSYEKL. V was pared by 4 bases and J by 1 base, with 8 bases of the junction left unmatched. The CDR3 totals 17 residues. Written as DNA, the CDR3 is TGCGCCAGCAGCCTAGGGACAGGGAGCCCCAGCAATCAGCCCCAGCATTTT. The encoded protein is CASSLGTGSPSNQPQHF.

Regarding this clonotype: With a much larger clone just one base away, this may be a read error. The chain is built from TRBV3-1 and TRBJ2-3; no clear D gene. This CDR3 is built from 12 residues. V was cut by 7 bases and J by 4 bases, with 9 bases left in between. The germline CDR1 and CDR2 sequences are LGHDT and YNNKEL (reference sequence). CDR3: CASNQLADTQYF. The CDR3 DNA reads TGTGCCAGCAACCAGTTGGCAGATACGCAGTATTTT.

This clonotype occurred many times. The chain combines TRBV11-2 with TRBJ2-3; TRBD2 matches 11 bases. The germline CDR1 and CDR2 sequences are SGHAT and FQNNGV. The J segment lost 7 bases and the V segment lost 6 bases, leaving 15 bases of the junction unmatched. The CDR3 loop spans 17 amino acids. The CDR3 protein is CASSSPQLAGVRNTQYF. The CDR3 nucleotides read TGTGCCAGCAGTTCCCCTCAACTAGCGGGAGTAAGGAATACGCAGTATTTT.